This TCR beta chain was found in a study of T cell responses to AZD1222 COVID-19 vaccine. Generated by immunoSEQ multiplex PCR, the TCRdb table keeps only in-frame clones and is missing some. Altogether approximately 100,000 clones are present, 80% to 90% being singletons, with the ten largest covering approximately 12%. In regard to this clone: Antigen specificity is unknown.

Per germline, CDR1 SNHLY and CDR2 FYNNEI. This CDR3 comprises 14 residues. Trimming left V 9 bases short and J 3 bases short, with 16 bases between. Points from the study as a whole: Nearly half of the spike-specific TCRs reportedly recognize variant regions that carry no mutations.

The source material was peripheral blood, sampled on day 0 of AZD1222 vaccination. This TCR was recovered from an adult in good health. The rearrangement links TRBV2 to TRBJ2-3, with no clear D. The CDR3 region has the DNA TGTGCCAGAAGGGCAGGTACTTCGACAGATACGCAGTATTTT. It is translated as CARRAGTSTDTQYF.